This TCR beta chain was identified during a study of T-cell reconstitution after alpha-beta-depleted transplantation in children. It was with unique molecular identifiers that the TCRbeta library was prepared. TCRdb recomputed calls from the PCR reads with MiXCR, one row per CDR3 protein. The sample lists almost 500,000 distinct CDR3 sequences, about 10% seen once, with around 2% in the top ten. Germline CDR1 reads SQVTM; CDR2 reads ANQGSEA. The V end lost 3 bases, the J end lost 2 bases, and 10 bases lay between the germline ends. The CDR3 is 13 residues long. This specimen was PBMCs, taken before TCRalphabeta/CD19-depleted stem cell transplant. This chain connects TRBV29-1 to TRBJ1-2; possible D gene TRBD1, 6 bases. The receptor was derived from a child aged 2-15 years with inherited bone marrow failure, due to receive a stem cell transplant. The chain's CDR3 is CSVENRANYGYTF. As DNA, the CDR3 is TGCAGCGTTGAGAACAGGGCAAACTATGGCTACACCTTC.